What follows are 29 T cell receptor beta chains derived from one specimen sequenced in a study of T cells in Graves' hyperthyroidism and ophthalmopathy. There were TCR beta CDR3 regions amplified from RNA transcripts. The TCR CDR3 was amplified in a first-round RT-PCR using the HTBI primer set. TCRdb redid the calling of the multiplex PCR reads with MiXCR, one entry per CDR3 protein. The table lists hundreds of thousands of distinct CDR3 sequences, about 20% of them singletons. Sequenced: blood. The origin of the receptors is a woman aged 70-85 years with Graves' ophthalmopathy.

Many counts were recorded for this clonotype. CDR3 sequence: CASSYPGNSPLHF. The CDR3 DNA follows: TGTGCCAGCAGCTACCCAGGGAATTCACCCCTCCACTTT. The rearrangement links TRBV7-2 to TRBJ1-6; perhaps TRBD1 as D (5 bases). Germline CDR1 is SGHTA and CDR2 is FQGNSA. The CDR3 loop spans 13 amino acids. Trimming stripped 4 bases from V and 7 bases from J, with 8 bases between.

The CDR3 reads CASSITVAGANVLTF. DNA of the CDR3: TGTGCCAGTAGTATCACGGTGGCTGGGGCCAACGTCCTGACTTTC. The genes are TRBV19 and TRBJ2-6; no reliable D call. Germline V CDR1 and CDR2: LNHDA, SQIVND (reference sequence). The V and J ends lost 3 bases and 2 bases respectively, with 8 bases between them. There are 15 residues in the CDR3.

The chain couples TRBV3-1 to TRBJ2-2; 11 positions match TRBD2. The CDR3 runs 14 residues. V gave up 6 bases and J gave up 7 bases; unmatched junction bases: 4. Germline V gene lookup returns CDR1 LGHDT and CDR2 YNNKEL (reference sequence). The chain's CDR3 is CASRLAGDVGELFF. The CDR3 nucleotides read TGTGCCAGCAGACTAGCGGGAGACGTCGGGGAGCTGTTTTTT.

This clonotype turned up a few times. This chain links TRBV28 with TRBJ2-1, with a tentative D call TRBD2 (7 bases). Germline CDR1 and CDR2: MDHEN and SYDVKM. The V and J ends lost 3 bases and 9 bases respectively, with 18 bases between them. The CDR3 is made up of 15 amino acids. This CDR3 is CASSFFGGRSPEQFF. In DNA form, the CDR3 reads TGTGCCAGCAGTTTTTTCGGGGGGCGAAGCCCTGAGCAGTTCTTC. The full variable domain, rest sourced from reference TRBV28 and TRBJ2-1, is DVKVTQSSRYLVKRTGEKVFLECVQDMDHENMFWYRQDPGLGLRLIYFSYDVKMKEKGDIPEGYSVSREKKERFSLILESASTNQTSMYLCASSFFGGRSPEQFFGPGTRLTVL.

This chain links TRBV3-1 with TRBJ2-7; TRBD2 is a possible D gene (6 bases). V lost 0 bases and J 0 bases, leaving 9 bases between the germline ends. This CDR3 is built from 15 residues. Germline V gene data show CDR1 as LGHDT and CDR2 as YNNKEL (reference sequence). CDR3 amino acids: CASSQDGGSSYEQYF. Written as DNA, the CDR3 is TGTGCCAGCAGCCAAGATGGAGGGAGCTCCTACGAGCAGTACTTC.

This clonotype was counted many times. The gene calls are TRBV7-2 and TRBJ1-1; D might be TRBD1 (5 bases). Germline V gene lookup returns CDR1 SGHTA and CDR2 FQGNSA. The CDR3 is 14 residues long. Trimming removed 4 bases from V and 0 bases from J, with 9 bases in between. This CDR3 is CASSSQGLNTEAFF. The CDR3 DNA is TGTGCCAGCAGCTCGCAGGGTTTGAACACTGAAGCTTTCTTT.

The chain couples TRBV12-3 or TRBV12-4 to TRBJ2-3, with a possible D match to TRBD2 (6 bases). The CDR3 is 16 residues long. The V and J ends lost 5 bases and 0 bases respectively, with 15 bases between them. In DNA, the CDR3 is TGTGCCAGCAGTGGACATAGCGGAACTAGCACAGATACGCAGTATTTT. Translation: CASSGHSGTSTDTQYF.

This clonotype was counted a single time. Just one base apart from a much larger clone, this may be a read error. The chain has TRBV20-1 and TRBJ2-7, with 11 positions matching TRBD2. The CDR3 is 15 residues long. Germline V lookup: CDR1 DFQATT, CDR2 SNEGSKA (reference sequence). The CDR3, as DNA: TGCAGTGCTAGTACTAGCGGGAGTCCTACCTACGGGCAGTACTTC. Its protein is CSASTSGSPTYGQYF.

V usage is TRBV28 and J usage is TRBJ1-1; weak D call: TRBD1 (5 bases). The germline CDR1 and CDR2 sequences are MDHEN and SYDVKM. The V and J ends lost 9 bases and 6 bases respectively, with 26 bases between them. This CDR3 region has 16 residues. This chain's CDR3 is CASPPPARQGVAEAFF. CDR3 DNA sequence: TGTGCCAGTCCCCCACCGGCGCGTCAGGGCGTCGCTGAAGCTTTCTTT.

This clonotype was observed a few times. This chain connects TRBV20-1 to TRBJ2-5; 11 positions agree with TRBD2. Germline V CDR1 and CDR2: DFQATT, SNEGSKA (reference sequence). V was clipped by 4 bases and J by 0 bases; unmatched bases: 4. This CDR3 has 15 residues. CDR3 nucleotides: TGCAGTGCTACCCGACTAGCGGGGAACCAAGAGACCCAGTACTTC. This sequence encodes CSATRLAGNQETQYF.

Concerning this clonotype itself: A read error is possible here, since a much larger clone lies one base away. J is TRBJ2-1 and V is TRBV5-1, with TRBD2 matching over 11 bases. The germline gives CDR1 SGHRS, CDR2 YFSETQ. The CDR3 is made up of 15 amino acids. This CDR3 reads CASSLETSGNNEQFF. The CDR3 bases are TGTGCCAGCAGCTTGGAGACTAGCGGGAACAATGAGCAGTTCTTC.

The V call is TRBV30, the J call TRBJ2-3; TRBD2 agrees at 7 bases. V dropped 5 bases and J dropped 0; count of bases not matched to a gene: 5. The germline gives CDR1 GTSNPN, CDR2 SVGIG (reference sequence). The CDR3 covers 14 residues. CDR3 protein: CAWGGGISTDTQYF. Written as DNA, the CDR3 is TGTGCCTGGGGGGGGGGGATAAGCACAGATACGCAGTATTTT.

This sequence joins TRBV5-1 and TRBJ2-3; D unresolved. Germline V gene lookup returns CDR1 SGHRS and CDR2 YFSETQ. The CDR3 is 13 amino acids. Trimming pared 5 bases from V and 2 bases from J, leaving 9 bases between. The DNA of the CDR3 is TGCGCCAGCAGTGGGCCAGACACAGATACGCAGTATTTT. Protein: CASSGPDTDTQYF.

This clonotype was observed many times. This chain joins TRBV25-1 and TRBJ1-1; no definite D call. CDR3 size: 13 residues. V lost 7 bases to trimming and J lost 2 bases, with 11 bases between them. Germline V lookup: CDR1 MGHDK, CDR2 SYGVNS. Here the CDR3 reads CASTNGLNTEAFF. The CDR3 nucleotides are TGTGCCAGCACTAACGGGCTTAACACTGAAGCTTTCTTT.

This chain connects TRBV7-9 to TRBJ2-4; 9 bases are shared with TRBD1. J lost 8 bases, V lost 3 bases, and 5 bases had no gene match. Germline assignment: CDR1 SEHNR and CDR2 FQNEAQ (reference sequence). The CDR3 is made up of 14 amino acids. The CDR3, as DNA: TGTGCCAGCAGCTTCCCGGACAGGGGAGACATTCAGTACTTC. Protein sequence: CASSFPDRGDIQYF.

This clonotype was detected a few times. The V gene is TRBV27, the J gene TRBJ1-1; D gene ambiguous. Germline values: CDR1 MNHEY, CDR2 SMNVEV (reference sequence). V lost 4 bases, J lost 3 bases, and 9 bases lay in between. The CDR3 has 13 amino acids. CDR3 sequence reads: CASSSPWYTEAFF. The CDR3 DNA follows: TGTGCCAGCAGTTCCCCATGGTACACTGAAGCTTTCTTT.

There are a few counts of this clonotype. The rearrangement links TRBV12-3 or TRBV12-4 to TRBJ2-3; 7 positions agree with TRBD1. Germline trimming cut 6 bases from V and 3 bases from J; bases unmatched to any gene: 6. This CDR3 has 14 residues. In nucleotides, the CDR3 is TGTGCCAGCAGACTAGGGACAGCTACAGATACGCAGTATTTT. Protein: CASRLGTATDTQYF.

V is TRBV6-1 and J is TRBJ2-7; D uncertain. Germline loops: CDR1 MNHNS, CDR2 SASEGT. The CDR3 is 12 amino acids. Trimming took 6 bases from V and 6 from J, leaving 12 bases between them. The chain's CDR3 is CASSKRTIEQYF. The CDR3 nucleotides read TGTGCCAGCAGCAAACGGACGATCGAGCAGTACTTC.

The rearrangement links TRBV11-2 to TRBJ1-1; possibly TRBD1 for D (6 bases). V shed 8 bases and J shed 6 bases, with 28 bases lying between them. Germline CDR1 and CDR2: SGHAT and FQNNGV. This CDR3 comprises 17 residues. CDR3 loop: CASLPDRGGWGNAEAFF. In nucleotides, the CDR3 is TGTGCCAGCCTACCGGACCGGGGGGGCTGGGGAAACGCTGAAGCTTTCTTT.

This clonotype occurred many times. The CDR3 protein is CSVAGDTQYF. The CDR3 region has the DNA TGCAGCGTTGCCGGGGATACGCAGTATTTT. This chain joins TRBV29-1 and TRBJ2-3, with D unresolved. CDR1 is SQVTM, CDR2 ANQGSEA, per germline. The CDR3 covers 10 residues. Trimming took off 4 bases at V and 6 bases at J, with 5 bases between the two ends.

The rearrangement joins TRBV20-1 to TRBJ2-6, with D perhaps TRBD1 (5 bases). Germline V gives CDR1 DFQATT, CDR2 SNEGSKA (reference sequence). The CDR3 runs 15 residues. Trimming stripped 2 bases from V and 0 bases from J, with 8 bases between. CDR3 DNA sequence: TGCAGTGCTAGACAGGGCAGCTCTGGGGCCAACGTCCTGACTTTC. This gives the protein CSARQGSSGANVLTF.

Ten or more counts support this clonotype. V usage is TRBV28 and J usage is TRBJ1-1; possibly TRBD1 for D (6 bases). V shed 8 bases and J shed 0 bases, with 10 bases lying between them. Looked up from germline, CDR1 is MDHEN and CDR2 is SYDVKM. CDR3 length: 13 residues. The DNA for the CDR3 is TGTGCCAGCCGGGGGGCTATGAACACTGAAGCTTTCTTT. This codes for CASRGAMNTEAFF.

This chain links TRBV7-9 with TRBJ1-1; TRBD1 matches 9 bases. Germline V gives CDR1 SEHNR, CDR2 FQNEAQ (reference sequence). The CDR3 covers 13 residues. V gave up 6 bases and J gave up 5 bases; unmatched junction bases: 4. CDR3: CASRRTGVTEAFF. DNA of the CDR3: TGTGCCAGCAGGAGGACAGGGGTAACTGAAGCTTTCTTT.

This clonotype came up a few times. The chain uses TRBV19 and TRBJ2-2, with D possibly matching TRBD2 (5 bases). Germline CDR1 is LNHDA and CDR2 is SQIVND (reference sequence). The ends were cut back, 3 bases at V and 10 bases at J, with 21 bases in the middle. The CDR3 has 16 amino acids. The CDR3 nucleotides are TGTGCCAGTAGTATGAAACGCAGCGGTGGCATAATGGAGCTGTTTTTT. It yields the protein CASSMKRSGGIMELFF. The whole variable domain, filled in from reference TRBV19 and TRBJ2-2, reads DGGITQSPKYLFRKEGQNVTLSCEQNLNHDAMYWYRQDPGQGLRLIYYSQIVNDFQKGDIAEGYSVSREKKESFPLTVTSAQKNPTAFYLCASSMKRSGGIMELFFGEGSRLTVL.

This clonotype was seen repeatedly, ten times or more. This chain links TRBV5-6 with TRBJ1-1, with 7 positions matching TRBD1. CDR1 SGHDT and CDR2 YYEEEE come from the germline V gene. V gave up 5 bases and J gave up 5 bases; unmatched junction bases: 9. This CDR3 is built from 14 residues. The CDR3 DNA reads TGTGCCAGCAGTCCAGGGGGAGGGGGGACTGAAGCTTTCTTT. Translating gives CASSPGGGGTEAFF.

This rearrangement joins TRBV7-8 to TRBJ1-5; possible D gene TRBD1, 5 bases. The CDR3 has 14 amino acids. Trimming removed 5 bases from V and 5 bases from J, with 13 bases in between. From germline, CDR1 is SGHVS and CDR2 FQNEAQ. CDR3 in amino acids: CASSPPGLHQPQHF. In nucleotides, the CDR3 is TGTGCCAGCAGCCCACCGGGACTCCATCAGCCCCAGCATTTT. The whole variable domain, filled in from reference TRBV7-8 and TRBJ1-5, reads GAGVSQSPRYKVAKRGQDVALRCDPISGHVSLFWYQQALGQGPEFLTYFQNEAQLDKSGLPSDRFFAERPEGSVSTLKIQRTQQEDSAVYLCASSPPGLHQPQHFGDGTRLSIL.

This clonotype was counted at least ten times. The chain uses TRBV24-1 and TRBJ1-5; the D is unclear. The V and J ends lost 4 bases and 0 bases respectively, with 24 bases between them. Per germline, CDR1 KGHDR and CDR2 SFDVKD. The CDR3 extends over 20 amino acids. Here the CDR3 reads CATSEPRWVSEIYSNQPQHF. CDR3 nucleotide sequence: TGTGCCACCAGTGAACCCCGGTGGGTATCCGAGATATATAGCAATCAGCCCCAGCATTTT.

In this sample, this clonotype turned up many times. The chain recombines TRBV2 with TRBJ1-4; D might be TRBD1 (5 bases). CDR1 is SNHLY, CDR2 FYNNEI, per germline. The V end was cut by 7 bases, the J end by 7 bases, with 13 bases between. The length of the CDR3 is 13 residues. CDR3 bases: TGTGCCAGCACTCAGGGAGGTATTGAAAAACTGTTTTTT. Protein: CASTQGGIEKLFF.

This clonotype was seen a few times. CDR3 coding DNA: TGCGCCAGCAGCCAAGTGTCAATAGCGGGAGGGGCGGAGACCCAGTACTTC. It translates to CASSQVSIAGGAETQYF. The chain carries TRBV4-3 and TRBJ2-5; 11 nucleotides align to TRBD2. The CDR3 extends over 17 amino acids. Trimming at V came to 1 base and at J to 5 bases, leaving 9 bases not matched to a gene. CDR1 and CDR2 from the germline V gene are LGHNA and YSLEER.